This T cell receptor beta chain was recorded in a study of cytomegalovirus exposure and HLA in healthy donors. The CDR3 is made up of 14 amino acids. The V gene's germline CDR1 is SSHAT and CDR2 FNYEAQ (reference sequence). Study-wide results and caveats: An analysis that was carried out later associated about 17,000 TCR beta sequences with HLA alleles at 0.05 false discovery rate.

Concerning this clone: Its specificity is unknown. Compared with germline, one end of the junction differs, possibly owing to a read error.

60 Vbeta and 13 Jbeta primers were used in PCR. Sequencing used immunoSEQ multiplex PCR; TCRdb keeps in-frame clones, though not all of them. The table shows about 120,000 clones, with over 60% occurring only once. This chain connects TRBV7-7 to TRBJ2-5; D gene unclear. Sequencing used PBMCs. The clonotype originates from a man aged 35 to 55 in good health and CMV-seropositive. As DNA, the CDR3 is TGTGCTAGCAGCTTAGTGTCTACCCAAGAGACCCAGTACTTC. Amino acid sequence: CASSLVSTQETQYF.